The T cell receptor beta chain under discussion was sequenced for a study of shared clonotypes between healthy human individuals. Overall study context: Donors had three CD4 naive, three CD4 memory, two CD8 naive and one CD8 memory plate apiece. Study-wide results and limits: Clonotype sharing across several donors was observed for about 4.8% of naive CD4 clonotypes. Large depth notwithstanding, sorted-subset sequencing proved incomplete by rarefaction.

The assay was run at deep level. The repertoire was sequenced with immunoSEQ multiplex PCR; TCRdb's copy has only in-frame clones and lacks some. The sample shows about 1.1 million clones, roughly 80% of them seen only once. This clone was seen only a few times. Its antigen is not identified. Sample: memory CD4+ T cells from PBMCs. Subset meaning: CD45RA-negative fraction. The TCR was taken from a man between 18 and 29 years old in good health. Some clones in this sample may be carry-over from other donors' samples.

The CDR3 nucleotides read TGTGCCAGCAGCGTCGGACAGTTCCAAGAGACCCAGTACTTC. Its protein product is CASSVGQFQETQYF. The V call is TRBV11-2, the J call TRBJ2-5; perhaps TRBD1 as D (6 bases). Germline CDR1 reads SGHAT; CDR2 reads FQNNGV. The CDR3 spans 14 residues. The ends were cut back, 5 bases at V and 1 base at J, with 11 bases in the middle.